The 32 T cell receptor beta chains below all came from one sample that was sequenced in a study of early T cells in non-severe SARS-CoV-2 infection. One entry per CDR3 protein, called by TCRdb with MiXCR from the 5' RACE reads. This sample yields 86,000 or so distinct CDR3 sequences, of which more than 5% are seen a single time; roughly 8.4% belongs to the top ten. The sample comprised whole blood. These receptor sequences come from an adult who was a healthcare worker with PCR-confirmed SARS-CoV-2 infection or an uninfected control (not recorded which).

Ten or more counts support this clonotype. The J gene is TRBJ2-1, the V gene TRBV29-1; no definite D call. Trimming took 3 bases from V and 9 from J, leaving 9 bases between them. This CDR3 spans 11 amino acids. CDR1 and CDR2 from the germline V gene are SQVTM and ANQGSEA. CDR3 coding DNA: TGCAGCGTTGACCAGTCGGGTGAGCAGTTCTTC. Protein: CSVDQSGEQFF.

This clonotype has just a few counts. The chain employs TRBV10-2 and TRBJ1-1; 9 bases agree with TRBD1. The J segment lost 2 bases and the V segment lost 8 bases, leaving 6 bases of the junction unmatched. The length of the CDR3 is 14 residues. Germline CDR1 and CDR2: WSHSY and SAAADI. The CDR3 sequence: CASRPGQGNTEAFF. DNA of the CDR3: TGCGCCAGCCGGCCGGGACAGGGAAACACTGAAGCTTTCTTT.

This clonotype has only a few counts. V is TRBV10-1 and J is TRBJ2-2, with no clear D. The CDR3 spans 14 residues. The germline gives CDR1 WNHNN, CDR2 SYGVQD (reference sequence). V lost 2 bases and J 4 bases, leaving 8 bases between the germline ends. CDR3 nucleotides: TGCGCCAGCAGTGAGCTTGTCTCCACCGGGGAGCTGTTTTTT. The encoded protein is CASSELVSTGELFF.

This clonotype appeared many times. The chain is built from TRBV7-2 and TRBJ2-7; D remains unclear. The CDR3 is made up of 14 amino acids. Germline lookup yields CDR1 SGHTA and CDR2 FQGNSA. Trimming left V 4 bases short and J 2 bases short, with 12 bases between. CDR3 bases: TGTGCCAGCAGCTCCACCCCAAACCCCTACGAGCAGTACTTC. This sequence encodes CASSSTPNPYEQYF.

This clonotype was detected only a few times. The V and J genes are TRBV20-1 and TRBJ2-3, with 12 bases aligning to TRBD2. Germline lookup yields CDR1 DFQATT and CDR2 SNEGSKA (reference sequence). The CDR3 is 17 residues long. Trimming took 5 bases from V and 8 from J; bases not matched to a gene: 17. The CDR3 protein is CSASYQRASGRGSTQYF. DNA for the CDR3: TGCAGTGCTTCCTATCAACGGGCTAGCGGGAGGGGAAGTACGCAGTATTTT.

This clonotype has only a few counts. The V and J genes are TRBV12-3 or TRBV12-4 and TRBJ2-1, with D maybe TRBD1 (6 bases). CDR3 size: 15 residues. V was cut by 3 bases and J by 5 bases, with 14 bases left in between. The CDR3 reads CASSFRRTANNEQFF. CDR3 coding DNA: TGTGCCAGCAGTTTCCGCAGGACAGCTAACAATGAGCAGTTCTTC.

The table lists this clonotype with many counts. The V gene is TRBV7-6, the J gene TRBJ2-3; D gene ambiguous. The CDR3 is made up of 14 amino acids. CDR1 and CDR2 from the germline V gene are SGHVS and FNYEAQ. V gave up 5 bases and J gave up 0 bases, with 9 bases separating them. CDR3 amino acids: CASSPLDSTDTQYF. The CDR3 DNA follows: TGTGCCAGCAGCCCATTAGACAGCACAGATACGCAGTATTTT.

J is TRBJ2-7 and V is TRBV18; 7 bases agree with TRBD2. The CDR3 is made up of 15 amino acids. Germline-derived CDR1 and CDR2 are KGHSH and LQKENI. The V gene end was trimmed by 5 bases and the J gene end by 3 bases; junction bases not matched to a gene: 10. The CDR3 region has the DNA TGTGCCAGCTCAGTAGAGCGGGACCCGATCTACGAGCAGTACTTC. Protein: CASSVERDPIYEQYF.

The V call is TRBV6-6, the J call TRBJ1-1; TRBD1 might be the D (5 bases). The germline CDR1 and CDR2 sequences are MNHNY and SVGAGI (reference sequence). This CDR3 comprises 15 residues. Deletions cut 4 bases from V and 5 bases from J, with 17 bases between. The CDR3 region has the DNA TGTGCCAGCAGTTCCTGGGGCAGGGAGGGAACTGAAGCTTTCTTT. The encoded protein is CASSSWGREGTEAFF.

This clonotype appeared many times. V is TRBV6-4 and J is TRBJ1-6; D possibly corresponds to TRBD1 (5 bases). Trimming cost V 3 bases and J 6 bases, with 12 bases left between them. Germline values: CDR1 MRHNA, CDR2 SNTAGT. This CDR3 is 15 amino acids long. Here the CDR3 reads CASSEGAGLNSPLHF. For the CDR3, the DNA is TGTGCCAGCAGTGAAGGGGCAGGGCTTAATTCACCCCTCCACTTT.

At least ten counts were recorded for this clonotype. The chain is built from TRBV6-2 or TRBV6-3 and TRBJ1-1, with D uncertain. Looked up from germline, CDR1 is MNHEY and CDR2 is SVGEGT. The CDR3 is made up of 14 amino acids. The germline V and J ends were trimmed by 5 bases and 3 bases, with 13 bases remaining between them. The DNA for the CDR3 is TGTGCCAGCAGTAGCTCGGACTATGACACTGAAGCTTTCTTT. Translated: CASSSSDYDTEAFF.

This CDR3 reads CASSHRGSPLHF. As DNA, the CDR3 is TGTGCCAGCAGCCACAGGGGTTCACCCCTCCACTTT. V usage is TRBV12-3 or TRBV12-4 and J usage is TRBJ1-6, with 7 bases identical to TRBD1. V lost 6 bases to trimming and J lost 9 bases; unmatched junction nucleotides: 2. This CDR3 region has 12 residues.

This clonotype counts as medium-sized. This chain joins TRBV6-2 or TRBV6-3 and TRBJ2-1; the D is unclear. Trimming stripped 1 base from V and 8 bases from J, with 6 bases between. Germline values: CDR1 MNHEY, CDR2 SVGEGT. The CDR3 totals 12 residues. CDR3 nucleotides: TGTGCCAGCAGTTACTTATCGTATGAGCAGTTCTTC. This gives the protein CASSYLSYEQFF.

At least ten counts were recorded for this clonotype. This chain links TRBV20-1 with TRBJ2-7; D possibly corresponds to TRBD2 (6 bases). CDR3 length: 13 residues. The V end was cut by 6 bases, the J end by 6 bases, with 18 bases between. Per the germline V gene, CDR1 is DFQATT and CDR2 is SNEGSKA (reference sequence). The CDR3 DNA follows: TGCAGTGCACGGGGGTTGGGGATACGCGAGCAGTACTTC. Its protein is CSARGLGIREQYF.

This clonotype was seen a few times. This chain joins TRBV20-1 and TRBJ2-1; 7 bases map to TRBD1. CDR3 size: 19 residues. V was clipped by 0 bases and J by 0 bases; unmatched bases: 14. Germline V gene data show CDR1 as DFQATT and CDR2 as SNEGSKA (reference sequence). In DNA form, the CDR3 reads TGCAGTGCTAGAGATCTCGCGCAGGGGGAAAAGAGCTCCTACAATGAGCAGTTCTTC. Its protein product is CSARDLAQGEKSSYNEQFF.

This clonotype was seen only a few times. In DNA, the CDR3 is TGCAGTGCTAGAGCTGCTAGCGGGAGCGCGAACACCGGGGAGCTGTTTTTT. Translating it yields CSARAASGSANTGELFF. The chain is built from TRBV20-1 and TRBJ2-2; 10 bases map to TRBD2. V lost 1 base and J lost 0; bases outside the gene matches: 5. CDR3 length: 17 residues. CDR1 DFQATT and CDR2 SNEGSKA come from the germline V gene (reference sequence).

The sample holds a few counts of this clonotype. This chain uses TRBV9 with TRBJ2-5, with 14 bases fitting TRBD2. J lost 2 bases, V lost 4 bases, and 4 bases had no gene match. Germline values: CDR1 SGDLS, CDR2 YYNGEE. CDR3 length: 16 amino acids. Written as DNA, the CDR3 is TGTGCCAGCAGCCCGGGGACTAGCGGGAGTCAAGAGACCCAGTACTTC. Translated, it gives CASSPGTSGSQETQYF.

The sample holds many counts of this clonotype. The genes are TRBV30 and TRBJ2-2, with no clear D. This CDR3 has 14 residues. Germline assignment: CDR1 GTSNPN and CDR2 SVGIG (reference sequence). V lost 2 bases and J lost 5, with 12 bases in between. The CDR3 nucleotides read TGTGCCTGGAGTACCAACAGCGCTACCGGGGAGCTGTTTTTT. It specifies CAWSTNSATGELFF.

The DNA for the CDR3 is TGTGCCAGCTCACCGGAGTCGTCATTTAGTAGCACAGATACGCAGTATTTT. It yields the protein CASSPESSFSSTDTQYF. The chain is built from TRBV18 and TRBJ2-3; D uncertain. The V end was cut by 3 bases, the J end by 0 bases, with 16 bases between. CDR1 and CDR2 (germline): KGHSH, LQKENI. The CDR3 consists of 17 residues.

Only a few counts were recorded for this clonotype. The CDR3 DNA follows: TGCAGCGCGTTCTCTTACAATGAGCAGTTCTTC. As protein: CSAFSYNEQFF. The rearrangement uses TRBV29-1 and TRBJ2-1; D ambiguous. This CDR3 is 11 amino acids long. V lost 7 bases, J lost 4 bases, and 8 bases lay in between. CDR1 SQVTM and CDR2 ANQGSEA come from the germline V gene.

This clonotype appeared many times. The chain joins TRBV6-6 to TRBJ1-1; TRBD1 aligns across 7 bases. Germline V gives CDR1 MNHNY, CDR2 SVGAGI (reference sequence). The CDR3 covers 12 residues. J lost 9 bases, V lost 5 bases, and 6 bases had no gene match. The CDR3 sequence is CASSLSDRQAFF. The CDR3 DNA reads as TGTGCCAGCAGTCTCTCGGACAGGCAAGCTTTCTTT.

V is TRBV3-1 and J is TRBJ2-2; unclear D gene. Germline V CDR1 and CDR2: LGHDT, YNNKEL (reference sequence). This CDR3 is 15 amino acids long. Between the trimmed V and J ends, which lost 1 base and 1 base, there was a span of 7 bases. The DNA of the CDR3 is TGTGCCAGCAGCCAAGTGGCGGTGAACACCGGGGAGCTGTTTTTT. Protein sequence: CASSQVAVNTGELFF.

This clonotype was detected only a few times. This rearrangement joins TRBV12-3 or TRBV12-4 to TRBJ2-3, with D perhaps TRBD1 or TRBD2 (5 bases each). The CDR3 consists of 15 residues. Between the trimmed V and J ends, which lost 2 bases and 0 bases, there was a span of 9 bases. This CDR3 reads CASSLSGTSTDTQYF. CDR3 nucleotides: TGTGCCAGCAGTTTATCGGGGACCAGCACAGATACGCAGTATTTT.

This clonotype was picked up many times. The rearrangement links TRBV10-3 to TRBJ2-3; 9 nucleotides line up with TRBD1. From germline, CDR1 is ENHRY and CDR2 SYGVKD. The CDR3 contains 14 residues. J was trimmed by 4 bases and V by 9 bases; bases with no gene match: 8. The CDR3 nucleotides are TGTGCCATTAGCTGGGACAGGGACGCAGATACGCAGTATTTT. Translating it yields CAISWDRDADTQYF.

This clonotype was seen repeatedly, ten times or more. The chain couples TRBV28 to TRBJ1-1, with TRBD1 matching 7 bases. The trim removed 6 bases at V and 6 bases at J, leaving 7 bases unmatched. The V gene's germline CDR1 is MDHEN and CDR2 SYDVKM. The CDR3 consists of 13 residues. The DNA for the CDR3 is TGTGCCAGCAGACGAACTCAGGGGGCTGAAGCTTTCTTT. This encodes CASRRTQGAEAFF.

This sequence joins TRBV6-2 or TRBV6-3 and TRBJ2-2; D is unresolved. Trimming cost V 4 bases and J 7 bases, with 13 bases left between them. The germline gives CDR1 MNHEY, CDR2 SVGEGT. The CDR3 is 14 residues long. CDR3 coding DNA: TGTGCCAGCAGTTTTGCCTCTAAGAGCGGGGAGCTGTTTTTT. It is translated as CASSFASKSGELFF.

The gene calls are TRBV2 and TRBJ2-7, with a tentative D call TRBD2 (6 bases). Between the trimmed V and J ends, which lost 8 bases and 6 bases, there was a span of 14 bases. Germline V gene lookup returns CDR1 SNHLY and CDR2 FYNNEI. There are 12 residues in the CDR3. The CDR3 bases are TGTGCCAGCTTCGGCGGGAACCTCGAGCAGTACTTC. This translates into CASFGGNLEQYF.

In its sample, this clonotype was seen a few times. J is TRBJ2-1 and V is TRBV12-3 or TRBV12-4, with 7 nucleotides matching TRBD1. V shed 5 bases, J shed 9 bases, and the junction held 7 bases outside the gene matches. The CDR3 is 13 residues long. The CDR3 sequence: CASSVRDRGEQFF. The CDR3 DNA follows: TGTGCCAGCAGTGTACGGGACAGAGGTGAGCAGTTCTTC.

This clonotype has at least ten counts. The J gene is TRBJ2-6, the V gene TRBV5-1, with D perhaps TRBD1 (5 bases). The CDR3 covers 15 residues. Trimming removed 4 bases at V and 0 bases at J, with 8 bases between. In germline, CDR1 is SGHRS, CDR2 YFSETQ. Here the CDR3 reads CASSETGSGANVLTF. CDR3 sequence (DNA): TGCGCCAGCAGCGAAACAGGCTCTGGGGCCAACGTCCTGACTTTC.

This clonotype showed up just a few times. The chain recombines TRBV4-3 with TRBJ1-6; TRBD1 might be the D (5 bases). V lost 1 base, J lost 7 bases, and 8 bases lay in between. CDR1 LGHNA and CDR2 YSLEER come from the germline V gene. This CDR3 region has 14 residues. The CDR3 here is CASSQGWGNSPLHF. CDR3 DNA sequence: TGCGCCAGCAGCCAAGGCTGGGGGAATTCACCCCTCCACTTT.

This chain connects TRBV7-6 to TRBJ2-1; 11 bases fit TRBD2. The germline CDR1 and CDR2 sequences are SGHVS and FNYEAQ. The V and J ends lost 0 bases and 4 bases, in that order; junction bases with no gene match: 2. The CDR3 totals 16 residues. The CDR3 bases are TGTGCCAGCAGCTTAGCGACTAGCGGGACTTACAATGAGCAGTTCTTC. Encoded protein: CASSLATSGTYNEQFF.

This clonotype was observed many times. The chain joins TRBV7-9 to TRBJ2-7; D tentatively fits TRBD1 or TRBD2 (6 bases each). This CDR3 has 14 residues. V lost 5 bases to trimming and J lost 7 bases, with 18 bases between them. Germline CDR1 and CDR2: SEHNR and FQNEAQ (reference sequence). CDR3 protein: CASSQGVRGREQYF. The CDR3 DNA is TGTGCCAGCAGCCAAGGGGTCCGGGGGCGGGAGCAGTACTTC. The full variable domain, completed using reference TRBV7-9 and TRBJ2-7, is DTGVSQNPRHKITKRGQNVTFRCDPISEHNRLYWYRQTLGQGPEFLTYFQNEAQLEKSRLLSDRFSAERPKGSFSTLEIQRTEQGDSAMYLCASSQGVRGREQYFGPGTRLTVT.